This TCR beta chain was identified in a study of blood T cell repertoires in COVID-19. Across the whole study: There were acute and convalescent COVID-19 samples, and they came from the United States, Italy and Spain. T cells, B-cell-depleted T cells, or PBMCs supplied cDNA or gDNA.

Authors' processing steps: Quantification of nucleated cells was approximated via reference gene primer amplification. Measured with immunoSEQ multiplex PCR; TCRdb has only the in-frame clones, and not every one. V, J and clone size derive from that table, while D and trimming were established from the DNA sequence. The table includes roughly 86,000 clones, around 87% detected once. The sequence derives from a man aged 40-55 years with acute or convalescent COVID-19. Sequenced input: peripheral blood.

The CDR3 protein is CASSVQGQAGNTIYF. DNA for the CDR3: TGTGCCAGCAGCGTACAAGGACAGGCTGGAAACACCATATATTTT. The V call is TRBV9, the J call TRBJ1-3; 7 positions agree with TRBD1. The CDR3 loop spans 15 amino acids. Germline V gene lookup returns CDR1 SGDLS and CDR2 YYNGEE. After removal of 1 base from V and 2 bases from J, the junction contained 3 bases not matched to a gene.